Described below is a single TCR beta chain sequence and its context. Its antigen is unknown. The sample is drawn from a study of cytomegalovirus exposure and HLA in healthy donors. About the study: The approximately 120 validation repertoires used the same platform as the 550 to 850 first-cohort repertoires (as reported by a later analysis). Study-wide points: The study flagged around 160 TCR beta chains as cytomegalovirus-associated. Reports indicated that the classifier achieved high specificity and sensitivity in diagnosing cytomegalovirus status.

TCRdb's table, derived via immunoSEQ multiplex PCR, lists solely in-frame clones and lacks some. In the table there are 200,000 to 250,000 clones, about 88% of which are singletons. CDR3 length: 14 amino acids. The junction had 4 bases not matched to a gene; V was cut back by 5 bases and J by 4 bases. Germline V gives CDR1 SGHTA, CDR2 FQGNSA. The genes are TRBV7-2 and TRBJ2-5; TRBD2 agrees at 10 bases. Material: PBMCs. This sequence originates from a man aged 18 to 35 in good health and CMV-seropositive. This CDR3 is CASSQREGRETQYF. The CDR3 bases are TGTGCCAGCAGCCAGCGGGAGGGCCGAGAGACCCAGTACTTC.